This passage covers 2 T cell receptor beta chains from one sample sequenced in a study of blood T cells in healthy people across ages. A sample-barcoded 5' primer and a J-beta primer mix were used in a second PCR of roughly 6 to 11 cycles. A single record per CDR3 protein comes from TCRdb applying MiXCR to the 5' RACE reads. The sample has some 1.4 million distinct CDR3 sequences, approximately 38% seen once. Sequenced sample: blood. The receptors come from a woman in her late teens or twenties in good health.

This clonotype was seen only a few times. This chain links TRBV7-9 with TRBJ2-1; weak D call: TRBD2 (6 bases). CDR1 and CDR2 (germline): SEHNR, FQNEAQ (reference sequence). The V gene lost 4 bases and the J gene lost 5 bases, with 15 bases spanning the gap. The length of the CDR3 is 15 residues. The CDR3 nucleotides read TGTGCCAGCAGCTCCCTAGTGAGCGGGCACAATGAGCAGTTCTTC. Residues: CASSSLVSGHNEQFF.

This clonotype occurred a few times. The chain recombines TRBV24-1 with TRBJ2-1; D remains unclear. Germline V gene lookup returns CDR1 KGHDR and CDR2 SFDVKD. Trimming took off 4 bases at V and 10 bases at J, with 1 base between the two ends. This CDR3 region has 9 residues. The DNA for the CDR3 is TGTGCCACCAGTGACGAGCAGTTCTTC. It is translated as CATSDEQFF.